This T cell receptor (beta chain) is drawn from a study of T cells after yellow fever vaccination. The overall study: Preparing low-cell-number fractions relied on SMART-Seq v4 Ultra Low Input.

TCRdb itself ran the 5' RACE reads through MiXCR, one entry per CDR3 protein. The sample lists fewer than 350,000 distinct CDR3 sequences, roughly 4% occurring once. CDR1 and CDR2 (germline): KGHDR, SFDVKD. CDR3 length: 17 residues. J was trimmed by 5 bases and V by 4 bases; bases with no gene match: 5. This clonotype came up many times. The material was PBMCs, obtained on the day of the yellow fever booster vaccination. The rearrangement joins TRBV24-1 to TRBJ2-2; 14 nucleotides align to TRBD2. This TCR was sampled from a man younger than 35 who received the YFV17D yellow fever vaccine. CDR3 loop: CATSDTGTSGSTGELFF. The CDR3 nucleotides are TGTGCCACCAGTGACACCGGGACTAGCGGGAGTACCGGGGAGCTGTTTTTT.